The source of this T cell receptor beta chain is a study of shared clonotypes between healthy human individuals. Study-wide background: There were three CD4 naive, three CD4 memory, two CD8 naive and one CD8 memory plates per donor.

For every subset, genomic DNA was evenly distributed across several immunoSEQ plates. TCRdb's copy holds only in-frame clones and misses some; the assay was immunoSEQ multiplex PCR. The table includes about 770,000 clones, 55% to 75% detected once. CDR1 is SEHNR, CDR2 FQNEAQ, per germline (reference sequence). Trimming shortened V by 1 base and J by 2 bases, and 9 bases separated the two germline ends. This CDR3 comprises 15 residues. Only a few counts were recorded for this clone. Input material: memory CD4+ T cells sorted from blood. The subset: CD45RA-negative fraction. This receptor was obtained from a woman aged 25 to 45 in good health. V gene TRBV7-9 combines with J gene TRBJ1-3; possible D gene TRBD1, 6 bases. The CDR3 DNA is TGTGCCAGCAGCTTAGACGGGGGGCCTGGAAACACCATATATTTT. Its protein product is CASSLDGGPGNTIYF.